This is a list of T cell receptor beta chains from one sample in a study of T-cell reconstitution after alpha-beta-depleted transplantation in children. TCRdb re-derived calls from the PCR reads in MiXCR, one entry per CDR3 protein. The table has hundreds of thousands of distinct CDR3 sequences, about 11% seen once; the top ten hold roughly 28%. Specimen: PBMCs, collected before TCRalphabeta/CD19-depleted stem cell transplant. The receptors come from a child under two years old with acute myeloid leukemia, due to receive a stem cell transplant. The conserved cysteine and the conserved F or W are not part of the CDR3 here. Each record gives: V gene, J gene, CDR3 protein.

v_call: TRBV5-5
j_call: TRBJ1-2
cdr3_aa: ASSRRDNGYT

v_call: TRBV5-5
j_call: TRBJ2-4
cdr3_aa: ASSLVGGQVAKNIQY

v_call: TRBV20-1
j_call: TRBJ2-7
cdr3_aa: SARYTNSYEQY

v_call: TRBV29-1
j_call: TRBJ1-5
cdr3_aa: SVTGQGGQPQR

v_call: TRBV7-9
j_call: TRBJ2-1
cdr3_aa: ASSTRAGEPPYNEQF

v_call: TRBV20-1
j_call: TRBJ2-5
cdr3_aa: SARSYIAGVRETQY

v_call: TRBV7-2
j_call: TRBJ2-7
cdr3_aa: ASSLAGGSSYEQY

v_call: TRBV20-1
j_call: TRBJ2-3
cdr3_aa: SARSGSSPDTQY

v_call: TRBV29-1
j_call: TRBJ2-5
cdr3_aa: STTPGLADTGETQY

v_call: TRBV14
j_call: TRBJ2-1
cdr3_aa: ASNQVSGTVYNEQF

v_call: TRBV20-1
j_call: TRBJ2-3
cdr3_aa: SASLTSDTDTQY

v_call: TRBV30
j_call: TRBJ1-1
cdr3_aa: AWNKGANTEAF

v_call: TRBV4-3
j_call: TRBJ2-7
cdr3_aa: ASSQAPGASYEQY